Shown below are 27 T cell receptor beta chains from a single sample sequenced in a study of T cell responses to AZD1222 COVID-19 vaccine (dated by TCRdb to about 2021). Library creation used the immunoSEQ multiplex PCR assay. TCRdb's version of the immuneACCESS table is confined to in-frame rearrangements and falls short of the full clone set. An unresolved V gene accounts for under half of the shortfall where checked; the remainder is of unknown origin. The table for this sample lists 90,000 to 120,000 clones; about 90% of them were counted only once. The top ten hold around 4.5% of the sample. The time point label of this sample denotes: about 28 days (+/-7) after the second vaccine dose. Material: peripheral blood, obtained 28 days after the second AZD1222 dose. These receptors all come from an adult who received the AZD1222 COVID-19 vaccine.

The J gene is TRBJ1-3, the V gene TRBV7-2; the D is unclear. Germline V gene sequence: CDR1 SGHTA, CDR2 FQGNSA. This CDR3 spans 17 amino acids. Trimming pared 1 base from V and 0 bases from J, leaving 13 bases between. As DNA, the CDR3 is TGTGCCAGCAGCTTAGTTCCGACCGGGAGCTCTGGAAACACCATATATTTT. Its protein is CASSLVPTGSSGNTIYF. The whole variable domain, filled in from reference TRBV7-2 and TRBJ1-3, reads GAGVSQSPSNKVTEKGKDVELRCDPISGHTALYWYRQSLGQGLEFLIYFQGNSAPDKSGLPSDRFSAERTGGSVSTLTIQRTQQEDSAVYLCASSLVPTGSSGNTIYFGEGSWLTVV.

The chain couples TRBV7-2 to TRBJ1-5; no definite D call. V shed 4 bases and J shed 0 bases, with 7 bases lying between them. The germline gives CDR1 SGHTA, CDR2 FQGNSA. CDR3 length: 14 residues. The CDR3 DNA reads as TGTGCCAGCAGCTCTCAGTATAGCAATCAGCCCCAGCATTTT. It is translated as CASSSQYSNQPQHF.

V gene TRBV28 combines with J gene TRBJ1-3; a possible D gene is TRBD1 (6 bases). Germline V gene sequence: CDR1 MDHEN, CDR2 SYDVKM. CDR3 length equals 13 residues. V was pared by 8 bases and J by 3 bases, with 11 bases between. The CDR3 bases are TGTGCCAGCCATACAGGGAATGGAAACACCATATATTTT. Translated, it gives CASHTGNGNTIYF.

This chain uses TRBV19 with TRBJ2-2, with TRBD1 as a possible D gene (5 bases). Germline loops: CDR1 LNHDA, CDR2 SQIVND (reference sequence). Trimming pared 6 bases from V and 0 bases from J, leaving 8 bases between. The CDR3 contains 14 residues. The CDR3 nucleotides are TGTGCCAGTAGGGGGCGGACGAACACCGGGGAGCTGTTTTTT. As protein: CASRGRTNTGELFF. Full variable domain (rest looked up from reference TRBV19 and TRBJ2-2): DGGITQSPKYLFRKEGQNVTLSCEQNLNHDAMYWYRQDPGQGLRLIYYSQIVNDFQKGDIAEGYSVSREKKESFPLTVTSAQKNPTAFYLCASRGRTNTGELFFGEGSRLTVL.

The gene calls are TRBV4-1 and TRBJ2-7; 9 bases map to TRBD1. The CDR3 length is 14 residues. With 4 bases clipped from V and 5 bases from J, the junction kept 6 bases outside the gene matches. Germline lookup yields CDR1 MGHRA and CDR2 YSYEKL. The CDR3, as DNA: TGCGCCAGCAGCCTAGGACAGGGGACGAACGAGCAGTACTTC. Translation: CASSLGQGTNEQYF.

This clone appeared once. The identical CDR3 is also encoded by other nucleotide sequences in the sample. The chain combines TRBV3-1 (or the pseudogene TRBV3-2) with TRBJ1-1; no reliable D call. V lost 1 base and J lost 3, with 9 bases in between. CDR3 length equals 14 residues. Germline CDR1 is LGHDT and CDR2 is YNNKEL (reference sequence). In DNA, the CDR3 is TGTGCCAGCAGCCAAGGCAGTTCCGACACTGAAGCTTTCTTT. Translating gives CASSQGSSDTEAFF.

The chain links TRBV10-2 to TRBJ2-5; 7 nucleotides agree with TRBD1. The CDR3 is 15 amino acids. Germline CDR1 reads WSHSY; CDR2 reads SAAADI. Trimming cost V 6 bases and J 5 bases; bases outside gene matches: 12. The CDR3 coding sequence is TGCGCCAGCAGAGACACAGGGGTTCGAGGGGAGACCCAGTACTTC. This gives the protein CASRDTGVRGETQYF.

V is TRBV4-2 and J is TRBJ2-2, with TRBD2 identical over 11 bases. Germline CDR1 reads LGHNA; CDR2 reads YNFKEQ. This CDR3 is 22 amino acids long. V shed 0 bases, J shed 0 bases, and the junction held 15 bases outside the gene matches. The CDR3 sequence: CASSQDQGPGLAANTNTGELFF. For the CDR3, the DNA is TGTGCCAGCAGCCAAGATCAGGGGCCGGGACTAGCGGCCAATACGAACACCGGGGAGCTGTTTTTT.

The rearrangement joins TRBV28 to TRBJ2-5; D perhaps matches TRBD2 (7 bases). The CDR3 totals 14 residues. CDR1 is MDHEN and CDR2 is SYDVKM in the germline V gene. V was trimmed by 3 bases and J by 5 bases, leaving 13 bases between them. CDR3 nucleotide sequence: TGTGCCAGCAGTTTTGCGGGGGCCCCGGAGACCCAGTACTTC. Its translation is CASSFAGAPETQYF.

The V call is TRBV9, the J call TRBJ1-3; tentative D call: TRBD1 (5 bases). Germline V gene data show CDR1 as SGDLS and CDR2 as YYNGEE. V was pared by 0 bases and J by 0 bases, with 10 bases between. The CDR3 is 16 residues long. In nucleotides, the CDR3 is TGTGCCAGCAGCGTAGTAGGGGTACCCTCTGGAAACACCATATATTTT. As protein: CASSVVGVPSGNTIYF. The entire variable domain, with the rest obtained from reference TRBV9 and TRBJ1-3, is as follows: DSGVTQTPKHLITATGQRVTLRCSPRSGDLSVYWYQQSLDQGLQFLIQYYNGEERAKGNILERFSAQQFPDLHSELNLSSLELGDSALYFCASSVVGVPSGNTIYFGEGSWLTVV.

This clone was seen only a few times. The chain uses TRBV11-2 and TRBJ2-1; D is possibly TRBD1 (5 bases). CDR1 is SGHAT and CDR2 is FQNNGV in the germline V gene. This CDR3 has 15 residues. V lost 2 bases to trimming and J lost 3 bases, with 11 bases between them. This chain's CDR3 is CASSLSQGNYNEQFF. Here the CDR3 DNA reads TGTGCCAGCAGCTTAAGCCAGGGAAACTACAATGAGCAGTTCTTC. The variable domain in full, completed from reference TRBV11-2 and TRBJ2-1, reads EAGVAQSPRYKIIEKRQSVAFWCNPISGHATLYWYQQILGQGPKLLIQFQNNGVVDDSQLPKDRFSAERLKGVDSTLKIQPAKLEDSAVYLCASSLSQGNYNEQFFGPGTRLTVL.

The chain recombines TRBV5-1 with TRBJ2-3; TRBD1 might be the D (5 bases). The CDR3 runs 15 residues. Per the germline V gene, CDR1 is SGHRS and CDR2 is YFSETQ. Trimming stripped 1 base from V and 1 base from J, with 10 bases between. CDR3 in amino acids: CASSLNQGGTDTQYF. CDR3 nucleotides: TGCGCCAGCAGCTTGAATCAGGGTGGCACAGATACGCAGTATTTT.

This sequence joins TRBV5-8 and TRBJ1-2; no firm D call. Germline assignment: CDR1 SGHTS and CDR2 YDEGEE. V was trimmed by 2 bases and J by 8 bases, leaving 13 bases between them. CDR3 length: 13 amino acids. The CDR3 bases are TGTGCCAGCAGCTTTGACCGTCGATCGGGCTACACCTTC. As protein: CASSFDRRSGYTF.

J is TRBJ1-1 and V is TRBV3-1 (or the pseudogene TRBV3-2); the D is unclear. From germline, CDR1 is LGHDT and CDR2 YNNKEL (reference sequence). V lost 0 bases and J 6 bases, leaving 8 bases between the germline ends. The CDR3 runs to 13 residues. The CDR3 coding sequence is TGTGCCAGCAGCCAAGATTGGGCGGCTGAAGCTTTCTTT. Its translation is CASSQDWAAEAFF.

On this clone itself: The sample carries other DNA sequences with the same CDR3. The chain employs TRBV2 and TRBJ2-5; the D is unclear. This CDR3 is 14 amino acids long. Looked up from germline, CDR1 is SNHLY and CDR2 is FYNNEI. V lost 1 base, J lost 1 base, and 7 bases lay in between. The CDR3: CASSEVSAQETQYF. For the CDR3, the DNA is TGTGCCAGCAGTGAAGTTTCAGCCCAAGAGACCCAGTACTTC.

The V and J genes are TRBV6-4 and TRBJ2-3; 8 positions match TRBD2. CDR1 is MRHNA and CDR2 is SNTAGT in the germline V gene. This CDR3 spans 15 amino acids. Trimming removed 0 bases from V and 1 base from J; junction bases left unmatched: 0. The CDR3 protein is CASSDSSGGTDTQYF. The CDR3 DNA reads TGTGCCAGCAGTGACTCTAGCGGGGGCACAGATACGCAGTATTTT.

V usage is TRBV9 and J usage is TRBJ2-5; the match to TRBD1 covers 9 bases. V lost 4 bases, J lost 5 bases, and 9 bases stayed unmatched. The germline CDR1 and CDR2 sequences are SGDLS and YYNGEE. This CDR3 is built from 15 residues. The CDR3 loop reads CASSSPDRGGETQYF. The DNA for the CDR3 is TGTGCCAGCAGCTCTCCGGACAGGGGAGGGGAGACCCAGTACTTC.

This clone was seen more than once but under ten times. The chain uses TRBV25-1 and TRBJ2-7; 7 nucleotides align to TRBD1. This CDR3 has 18 residues. The V gene end was trimmed by 4 bases and the J gene end by 1 base; junction bases not matched to a gene: 16. CDR1 MGHDK and CDR2 SYGVNS come from the germline V gene. CDR3 nucleotide sequence: TGTGCCAGCAGTGCTTCCGGGGTAAAAACAGGGGATTCCTACGAGCAGTACTTC. Encoded protein: CASSASGVKTGDSYEQYF.

The chain joins TRBV3-1 (or the pseudogene TRBV3-2) to TRBJ1-1; 8 bases fit TRBD1. The germline V gene encodes CDR1 LGHDT and CDR2 YNNKEL (reference sequence). The trim removed 4 bases at V and 6 bases at J, leaving 4 bases unmatched. This CDR3 has 13 residues. The CDR3 DNA sequence: TGTGCCAGCAGCCCGACAGGGGAGTCTGAAGCTTTCTTT. It yields the protein CASSPTGESEAFF.

CDR3 in amino acids: CASSQGQGLGETQYF. The CDR3 nucleotides are TGTGCCAGCTCACAAGGACAGGGACTAGGAGAGACCCAGTACTTC. The gene calls are TRBV18 and TRBJ2-5; D may be TRBD1 or TRBD2 (8 bases each). CDR3 length: 15 residues. CDR1 is KGHSH and CDR2 is LQKENI in the germline V gene. Trimming took off 4 bases at V and 4 bases at J, with 16 bases between the two ends.

This chain connects TRBV3-1 (or the pseudogene TRBV3-2) to TRBJ1-2; D perhaps matches TRBD1 (6 bases). Germline CDR1 reads LGHDT; CDR2 reads YNNKEL (reference sequence). The CDR3 contains 15 residues. The ends were cut back, 0 bases at V and 7 bases at J, with 15 bases in the middle. Written as DNA, the CDR3 is TGTGCCAGCAGCCAAGAGGGCGGGCGGGGGCTTGGCTACACCTTC. It codes for CASSQEGGRGLGYTF.

The chain uses TRBV5-1 and TRBJ2-7; possible D gene TRBD1, 6 bases. Looked up from germline, CDR1 is SGHRS and CDR2 is YFSETQ. Trimming stripped 4 bases from V and 0 bases from J, with 11 bases between. This CDR3 contains 14 residues. The CDR3 sequence is CASSEQGISYEQYF. In nucleotides, the CDR3 is TGCGCCAGCAGCGAGCAGGGGATCTCCTACGAGCAGTACTTC.

V and J are TRBV2 and TRBJ2-7; a possible D gene is TRBD1 (6 bases). The CDR3 runs 13 residues. Germline V gene data show CDR1 as SNHLY and CDR2 as FYNNEI. Trimming took 6 bases from V and 0 from J, leaving 9 bases between them. This CDR3 is CASRADSSYEQYF. Written as DNA, the CDR3 is TGTGCCAGCAGAGCGGACAGCTCCTACGAGCAGTACTTC.

V and J are TRBV6-2 or TRBV6-3 and TRBJ2-1; D is ambiguous. Trimming shortened V by 3 bases and J by 6 bases, and 12 bases separated the two germline ends. Germline lookup yields CDR1 MNHEY and CDR2 SVGEGT. This CDR3 is 14 amino acids long. The CDR3 is CASSYYLGSNEQFF. The CDR3 DNA reads TGTGCCAGCAGTTATTATTTGGGAAGCAATGAGCAGTTCTTC.

Here the CDR3 DNA reads TGTGCCAGTAGTATACCGACAGGGGAGGTGCAGTTCTTC. Protein: CASSIPTGEVQFF. This chain joins TRBV19 and TRBJ2-1; 8 bases line up with TRBD1. This CDR3 spans 13 amino acids. V was clipped by 2 bases and J by 12 bases; unmatched bases: 6. CDR1 is LNHDA and CDR2 is SQIVND in the germline V gene (reference sequence).

The count of this clone is one. The chain joins TRBV19 to TRBJ1-5, with D unclear. This CDR3 comprises 13 residues. CDR1 LNHDA and CDR2 SQIVND come from the germline V gene (reference sequence). The V end was cut by 3 bases, the J end by 7 bases, with 10 bases between. The CDR3 spells CASSIVGIQPQHF. The DNA of the CDR3 is TGTGCCAGTAGTATTGTAGGGATCCAGCCCCAGCATTTT.

The chain combines TRBV7-2 with TRBJ2-6; the D is unclear. Per germline, CDR1 SGHTA and CDR2 FQGNSA. Trimming stripped 9 bases from V and 0 bases from J, with 15 bases between. The CDR3 has 16 residues. The CDR3 sequence is CASTRERISGANVLTF. CDR3 in DNA: TGTGCCAGTACAAGGGAAAGAATCTCTGGGGCCAACGTCCTGACTTTC.